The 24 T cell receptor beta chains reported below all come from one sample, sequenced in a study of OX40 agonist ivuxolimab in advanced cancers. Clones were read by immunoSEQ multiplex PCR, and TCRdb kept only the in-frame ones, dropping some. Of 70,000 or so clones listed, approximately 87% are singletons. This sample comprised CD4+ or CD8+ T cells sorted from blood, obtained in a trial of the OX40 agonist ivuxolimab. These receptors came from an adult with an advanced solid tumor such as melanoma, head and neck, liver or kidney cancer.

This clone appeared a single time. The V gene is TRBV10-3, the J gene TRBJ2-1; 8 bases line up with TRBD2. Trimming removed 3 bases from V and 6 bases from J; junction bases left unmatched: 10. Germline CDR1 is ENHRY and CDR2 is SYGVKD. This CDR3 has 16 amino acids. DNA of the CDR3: TGTGCCATCAGTGAACCGCCGGGAGGGTACCCCAATGAGCAGTTCTTC. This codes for CAISEPPGGYPNEQFF.

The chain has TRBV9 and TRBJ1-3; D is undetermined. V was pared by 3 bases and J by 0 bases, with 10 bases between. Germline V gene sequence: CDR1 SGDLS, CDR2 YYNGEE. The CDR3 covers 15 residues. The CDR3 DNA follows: TGTGCCAGCAGCGCCGACCTCGACTCTGGAAACACCATATATTTT. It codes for CASSADLDSGNTIYF.

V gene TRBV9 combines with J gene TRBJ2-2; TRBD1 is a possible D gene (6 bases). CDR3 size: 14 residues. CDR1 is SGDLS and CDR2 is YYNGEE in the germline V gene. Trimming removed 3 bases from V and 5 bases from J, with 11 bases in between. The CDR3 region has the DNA TGTGCCAGCAGCGCGGGACAAAGAACCGGGGAGCTGTTTTTT. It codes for CASSAGQRTGELFF.

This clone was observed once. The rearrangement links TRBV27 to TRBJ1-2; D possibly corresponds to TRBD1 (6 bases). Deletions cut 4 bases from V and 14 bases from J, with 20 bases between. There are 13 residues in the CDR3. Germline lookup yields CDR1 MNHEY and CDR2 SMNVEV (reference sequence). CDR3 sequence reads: CASSSITGSASTF. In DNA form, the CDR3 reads TGTGCCAGCAGTTCAATTACAGGGTCGGCTAGTACCTTC.

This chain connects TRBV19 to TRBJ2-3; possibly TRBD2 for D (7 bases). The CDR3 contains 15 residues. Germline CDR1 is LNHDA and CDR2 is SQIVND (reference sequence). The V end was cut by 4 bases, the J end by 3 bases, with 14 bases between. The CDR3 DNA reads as TGTGCCAGTAGTAACGTCGGGGGGCGGACAGATACGCAGTATTTT. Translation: CASSNVGGRTDTQYF.

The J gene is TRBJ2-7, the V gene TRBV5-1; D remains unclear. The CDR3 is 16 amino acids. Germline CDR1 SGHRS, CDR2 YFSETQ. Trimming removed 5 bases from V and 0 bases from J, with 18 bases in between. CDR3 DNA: TGCGCCAGCAGTGAAACGAATACCGTAAGCTCCTACGAGCAGTACTTC. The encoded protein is CASSETNTVSSYEQYF. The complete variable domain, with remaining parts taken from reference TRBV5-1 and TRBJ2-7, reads KAGVTQTPRYLIKTRGQQVTLSCSPISGHRSVSWYQQTPGQGLQFLFEYFSETQRNKGNFPGRFSGRQFSNSRSEMNVSTLELGDSALYLCASSETNTVSSYEQYFGPGTRLTVT.

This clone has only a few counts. The CDR3 here is CSVELPRGEQYF. In DNA form, the CDR3 reads TGCAGCGTTGAATTACCGAGGGGAGAGCAGTACTTC. The chain links TRBV29-1 to TRBJ2-7; D is tentatively TRBD1 or TRBD2 (5 bases each). Germline values: CDR1 SQVTM, CDR2 ANQGSEA. CDR3 length: 12 amino acids. V was trimmed by 2 bases and J by 7 bases, leaving 12 bases between them.

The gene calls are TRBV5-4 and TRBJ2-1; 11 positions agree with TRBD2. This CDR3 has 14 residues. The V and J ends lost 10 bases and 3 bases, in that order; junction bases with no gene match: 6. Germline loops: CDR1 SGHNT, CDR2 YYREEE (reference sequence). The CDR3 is CAVPTSGIYNEQFF. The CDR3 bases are TGTGCCGTTCCGACTAGCGGGATCTACAATGAGCAGTTCTTC.

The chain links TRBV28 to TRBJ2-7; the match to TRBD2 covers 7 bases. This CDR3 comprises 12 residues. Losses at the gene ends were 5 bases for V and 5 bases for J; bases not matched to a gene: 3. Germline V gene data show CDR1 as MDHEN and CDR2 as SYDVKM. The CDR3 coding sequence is TGTGCCAGCAGTCTTGGGGGGGACGAGCAGTACTTC. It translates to CASSLGGDEQYF.

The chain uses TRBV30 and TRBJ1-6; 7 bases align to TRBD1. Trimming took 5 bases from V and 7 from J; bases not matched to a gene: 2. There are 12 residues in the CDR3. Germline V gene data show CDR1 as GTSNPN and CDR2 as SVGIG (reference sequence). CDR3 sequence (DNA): TGTGCCTGGGACAGGGTAAATTCACCCCTCCACTTT. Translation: CAWDRVNSPLHF.

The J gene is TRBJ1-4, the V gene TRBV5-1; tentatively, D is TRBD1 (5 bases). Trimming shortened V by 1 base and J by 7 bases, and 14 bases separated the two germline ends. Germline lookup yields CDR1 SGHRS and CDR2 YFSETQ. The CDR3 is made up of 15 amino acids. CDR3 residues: CASSLSSGGTEKLFF. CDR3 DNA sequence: TGCGCCAGCAGCTTGTCTAGCGGGGGTACTGAAAAACTGTTTTTT.

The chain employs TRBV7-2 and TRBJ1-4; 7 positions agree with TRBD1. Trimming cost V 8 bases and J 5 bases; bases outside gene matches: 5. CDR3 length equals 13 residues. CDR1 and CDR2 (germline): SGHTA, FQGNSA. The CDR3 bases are TGTGCCAGCGGATCAGGGGGGAATGAAAAACTGTTTTTT. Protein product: CASGSGGNEKLFF.

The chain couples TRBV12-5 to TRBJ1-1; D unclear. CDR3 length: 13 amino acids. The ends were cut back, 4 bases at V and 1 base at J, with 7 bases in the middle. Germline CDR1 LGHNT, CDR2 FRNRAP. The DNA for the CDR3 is TGTGCTAGTGGTTATTATGCGAACACTGAAGCTTTCTTT. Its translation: CASGYYANTEAFF.

The CDR3 region is CASRETGGIQGYTF. As DNA, the CDR3 is TGTGCCAGTAGGGAGACAGGGGGCATCCAGGGCTACACCTTC. The chain joins TRBV19 to TRBJ1-2; 10 bases are shared with TRBD1. With 6 bases clipped from V and 8 bases from J, the junction kept 9 bases outside the gene matches. This CDR3 spans 14 amino acids. CDR1 and CDR2 from the germline V gene are LNHDA and SQIVND (reference sequence). Variable domain in full (rest from reference TRBV19 and TRBJ1-2): DGGITQSPKYLFRKEGQNVTLSCEQNLNHDAMYWYRQDPGQGLRLIYYSQIVNDFQKGDIAEGYSVSREKKESFPLTVTSAQKNPTAFYLCASRETGGIQGYTFGSGTRLTVV.

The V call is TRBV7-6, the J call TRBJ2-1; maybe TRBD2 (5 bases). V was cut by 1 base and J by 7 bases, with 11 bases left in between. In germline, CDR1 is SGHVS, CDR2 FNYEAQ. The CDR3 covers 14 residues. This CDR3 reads CASSLGTSINEQFF. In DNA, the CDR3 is TGTGCCAGCAGCTTAGGTACTAGTATTAATGAGCAGTTCTTC.

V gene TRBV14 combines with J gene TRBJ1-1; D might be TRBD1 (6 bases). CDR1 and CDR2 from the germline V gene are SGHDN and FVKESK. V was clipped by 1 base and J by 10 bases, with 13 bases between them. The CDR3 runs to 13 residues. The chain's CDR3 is CASSQVPGAGAFF. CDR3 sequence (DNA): TGTGCCAGCAGCCAAGTTCCGGGGGCGGGAGCTTTCTTT.

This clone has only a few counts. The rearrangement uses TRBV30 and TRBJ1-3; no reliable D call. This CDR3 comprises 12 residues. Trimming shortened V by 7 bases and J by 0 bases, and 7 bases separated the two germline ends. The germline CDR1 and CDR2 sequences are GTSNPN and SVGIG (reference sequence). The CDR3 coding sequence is TGTGCCTCCGGGAGCTCTGGAAACACCATATATTTT. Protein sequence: CASGSSGNTIYF.

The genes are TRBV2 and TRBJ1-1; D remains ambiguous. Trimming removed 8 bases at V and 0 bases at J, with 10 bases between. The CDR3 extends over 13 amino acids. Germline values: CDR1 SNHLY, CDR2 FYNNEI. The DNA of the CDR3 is TGTGCCAGCCTTACACATCTGAACACTGAAGCTTTCTTT. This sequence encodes CASLTHLNTEAFF.

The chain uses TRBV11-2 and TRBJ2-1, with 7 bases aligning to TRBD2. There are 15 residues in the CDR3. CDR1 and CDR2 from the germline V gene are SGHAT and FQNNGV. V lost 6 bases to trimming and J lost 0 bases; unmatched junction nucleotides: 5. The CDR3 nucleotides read TGTGCCAGCAGACGATGGACTAGCTCCTACAATGAGCAGTTCTTC. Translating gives CASRRWTSSYNEQFF.

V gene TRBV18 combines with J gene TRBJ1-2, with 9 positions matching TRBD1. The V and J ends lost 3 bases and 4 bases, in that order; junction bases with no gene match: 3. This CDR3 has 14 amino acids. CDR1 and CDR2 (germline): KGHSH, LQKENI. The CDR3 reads CASSPGQGGYGYTF. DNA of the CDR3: TGTGCCAGCTCACCGGGACAGGGAGGCTATGGCTACACCTTC.

The DNA for the CDR3 is TGTGCCAGCAGTTTAGTGTACTCGGTTTTTACAGATACGCAGTATTTT. Translating gives CASSLVYSVFTDTQYF. This chain connects TRBV27 to TRBJ2-3; no firm D call. V lost 2 bases, J lost 3 bases, and 15 bases lay in between. Germline assignment: CDR1 MNHEY and CDR2 SMNVEV (reference sequence). This CDR3 is 16 amino acids long.

The CDR3 DNA reads as TGTGCCAGCAGTGAGATCCGGGGGGCGCAGGAAGATACGCAGTATTTT. Its protein is CASSEIRGAQEDTQYF. The chain recombines TRBV2 with TRBJ2-3; maybe TRBD2 (7 bases). CDR3 length: 16 residues. V was clipped by 3 bases and J by 5 bases, with 18 bases between them. Germline values: CDR1 SNHLY, CDR2 FYNNEI.

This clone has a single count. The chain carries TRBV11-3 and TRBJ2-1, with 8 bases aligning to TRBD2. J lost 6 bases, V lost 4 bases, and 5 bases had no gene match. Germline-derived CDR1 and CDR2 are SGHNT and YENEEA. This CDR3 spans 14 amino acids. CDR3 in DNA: TGTGCCAGCAGCTCCGGGACTAGTAGCAATGAGCAGTTCTTC. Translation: CASSSGTSSNEQFF.

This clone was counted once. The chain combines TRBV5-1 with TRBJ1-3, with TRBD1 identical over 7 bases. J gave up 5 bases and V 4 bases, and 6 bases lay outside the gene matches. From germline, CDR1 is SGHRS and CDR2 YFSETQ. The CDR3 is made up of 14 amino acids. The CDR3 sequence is CASSPDRARNTIYF. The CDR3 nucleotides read TGCGCCAGCAGCCCAGACAGGGCTAGAAACACCATATATTTT.